These T cell receptor beta chains were read from a single sample in a study of blood T cell repertoires in COVID-19. Assay used: immunoSEQ multiplex PCR; TCRdb lists only in-frame clones, some missing. In the table there are tens of thousands of clones, about 88% of which are singletons. The sequenced sample consisted of peripheral blood. The receptors derive from a woman aged 80 or older with active or convalescent COVID-19. The CDR3 runs from the conserved cysteine through the conserved F or W. A D gene is named only where the DNA matches it firmly. Expanded clones are given a class, and other clones once, few, many or no size at all.

TRBJ1-2 | TRBV18 | - | TRBD1 | TGTGCCAGCCAAAAGTCGGAGACAGGGAGAAATGGCTACACCTTC | CASQKSETGRNGYTF
TRBJ1-1 | TRBV28 | - | TRBD1 | TGTGCCAGCAGCAAAGGGGGCCGTGAAGCTTTCTTT | CASSKGGREAFF
TRBJ1-1 | TRBV16 | - | - | TGTGCCAGCAGCCGCCTACTTGGACAGAGCGCTGAAGCTTTCTTT | CASSRLLGQSAEAFF
TRBJ2-3 | TRBV3-1/TRBV3-2 | - | TRBD2 | TGTGCCAGCAGCCATAGCGGGGGGGGCACAGATACGCAGTATTTT | CASSHSGGGTDTQYF
TRBJ2-2 | TRBV11-2 | many | TRBD2 | TGTGCCAGCCGCCGGGAGGGCGGGGAGCTGTTTTTT | CASRREGGELFF
TRBJ1-5 | TRBV24-1 | few | - | TGTGCCACCAGTGATCAGGGTACGGCCCAGCCCCAGCATTTT | CATSDQGTAQPQHF
TRBJ2-7 | TRBV7-2 | - | TRBD2 | TGTGCCAGCAGCACCCCACTAGCGGGGGGACAACTCTCCTACGAGCAGTACTTC | CASSTPLAGGQLSYEQYF
TRBJ1-1 | TRBV28 | - | - | TGTGCCAGCAGTTTATCAGGGAACACTGAAGCTTTCTTT | CASSLSGNTEAFF
TRBJ1-1 | TRBV4-1 | few | - | TGCGCCAGCAGCCAAGCTAAGGACCGTTTGAGGGTCACTGAAGCTTTCTTT | CASSQAKDRLRVTEAFF
TRBJ1-2 | TRBV6-5 | - | TRBD1 | TGTGCCAGCAGAAGACAGGGGGCGGGCTATGGCTACACCTTC | CASRRQGAGYGYTF
TRBJ2-2 | TRBV3-1/TRBV3-2 | - | - | TGTGCCAGCAGCCAACATCCGATAATCCCGAAGCGGAACACCGGGGAGCTGTTTTTT | CASSQHPIIPKRNTGELFF
TRBJ1-5 | TRBV5-8 | - | - | TGTGCCAGCAGCCCACAGGGTTATAGCAATCAGCCCCAGCATTTT | CASSPQGYSNQPQHF
TRBJ1-2 | TRBV7-8 | once | - | TGTGCCAGCAGCCTCGAAGGGGATCTTCGCTATGGCTACACCTTC | CASSLEGDLRYGYTF
TRBJ2-5 | TRBV14 | - | TRBD1 | TGTGCCAGCAGCCACCGACAGGGGGCCCAAGAGACCCAGTACTTC | CASSHRQGAQETQYF
TRBJ2-6 | TRBV5-1 | - | - | TGCGCCAGCAGCTCCCCCGGGGTCCCATCCTCTGGGGCCAACGTCCTGACTTTC | CASSSPGVPSSGANVLTF
TRBJ1-1 | TRBV18 | - | TRBD1 | TGTGCCAGCTCCGTCGCAACCTTTCAGACAGGGGCCAACACTGAAGCTTTCTTT | CASSVATFQTGANTEAFF
TRBJ2-1 | TRBV1 | once | - | TGCACCAGCAGCCAAGGGAGGGCGGGCTATTACAATGAGCAGTTCTTC | CTSSQGRAGYYNEQFF
TRBJ2-7 | TRBV18 | - | TRBD2 | TGTGCCAGCTCACCACCCGGGACTAGCGGGGGGGCCCCCTACGAGCAGTACTTC | CASSPPGTSGGAPYEQYF
TRBJ2-7 | TRBV5-1 | - | TRBD2 | TGCGCCAGCAGCTTGGGGACTAGCGGGGGGAGCTACGAGCAGTACTTC | CASSLGTSGGSYEQYF
TRBJ2-2 | TRBV5-4 | - | TRBD1 | TGTGCCAGCAGCCGACAGGGCCTAAACACCGGGGAGCTGTTTTTT | CASSRQGLNTGELFF
TRBJ1-5 | TRBV15 | - | - | TGTGCCACCGGGGGCGCGGGTCAGCCCCAGCATTTT | CATGGAGQPQHF
TRBJ2-2 | TRBV5-4 | - | TRBD1 | TGTGCCAGCAGCCCACGGACAGGGGCCACCGGGGAGCTGTTTTTT | CASSPRTGATGELFF
TRBJ2-2 | TRBV4-2 | once | TRBD1 | TGTGCCAGCAGCCCCGGGGACAGCTTCACCGGGGAGCTGTTTTTT | CASSPGDSFTGELFF
TRBJ1-3 | TRBV5-1 | - | - | TGCGCCAGCAAATCAGCGAGCTCTGGAAACACCATATATTTT | CASKSASSGNTIYF
TRBJ1-2 | TRBV18 | few | TRBD1 | TGTGCCAGCTCACCCTACCAGGACAGGGGCTATGGCTACACCTTC | CASSPYQDRGYGYTF
TRBJ1-6 | TRBV30 | - | TRBD1 | TGTGCCTGGAGTACCGGGACAGAAAATTCACCCCTCCACTTT | CAWSTGTENSPLHF
TRBJ1-1 | TRBV5-1 | once | TRBD1 | TGCGCCAGCAGCTTGGGACAGGGCTTTACCGCTTTCTTT | CASSLGQGFTAFF
TRBJ1-2 | TRBV15 | - | TRBD1 | TGTGCCACCAGCGACAGGGCCTATGGCTACACCTTC | CATSDRAYGYTF
TRBJ1-1 | TRBV7-2 | - | - | TGTGCCAGCAGCTTAGGGGCCCAGGGCGCGAACACTGAAGCTTTCTTT | CASSLGAQGANTEAFF
TRBJ2-5 | TRBV4-1 | - | TRBD1 | TGCGCCAGCAGCCAGGCCGGGACAGGGATCCAAGAGACCCAGTACTTC | CASSQAGTGIQETQYF
TRBJ2-7 | TRBV4-1 | - | TRBD2 | TGCGCCAGCAGCCAAGTAAGCGGGGGGCTGTACGAGCAGTACTTC | CASSQVSGGLYEQYF
TRBJ1-2 | TRBV14 | - | TRBD1 | TGTGCCAGCAGCCAAGGGACAGGCTATGGCTACACCTTC | CASSQGTGYGYTF
TRBJ2-7 | TRBV28 | - | - | TGTGCCAGCAGGCCACAGGGAGGGGGCTCCTACGAGCAGTACTTC | CASRPQGGGSYEQYF
TRBJ2-3 | TRBV27 | - | TRBD2 | TGTGCCAGCAGTCCCCTACCGGGGACTAGCCTTGGAGATACGCAGTATTTT | CASSPLPGTSLGDTQYF
TRBJ2-3 | TRBV23-1 | once | TRBD2 | TGCGCCAGCAGTCACGCGGGGGGCCTCGACACAGATACGCAGTATTTT | CASSHAGGLDTDTQYF
TRBJ2-6 | TRBV4-2 | - | - | TGTGCCAGCAGCCAAGATACTGGAGTGGTCGGGGCCAACGTCCTGACTTTC | CASSQDTGVVGANVLTF
TRBJ2-7 | TRBV7-9 | - | TRBD2 | TGTGCCAGCAGCTCGGGACTAACCTACGAGCAGTACTTC | CASSSGLTYEQYF
TRBJ2-1 | TRBV6-4 | - | TRBD1 | TGTGCCAGCAGTGACTCGACAGGGTCGAATGAGCAGTTCTTC | CASSDSTGSNEQFF
TRBJ1-5 | TRBV7-2 | - | - | TGTGCCAGCAGCCTAGACGGTTATCAGCCCCAGCATTTT | CASSLDGYQPQHF
TRBJ2-7 | TRBV5-4 | - | TRBD2 | TGTGCCAGCAGCTGGGATAGCGGGGGGACGATCTACGAGCAGTACTTC | CASSWDSGGTIYEQYF
TRBJ1-2 | TRBV9 | - | - | TGTGCCAGCAGCGCAGACAGAGTAGCTAACTATGGCTACACCTTC | CASSADRVANYGYTF
TRBJ2-7 | TRBV9 | - | - | TGTGCCAGCAGCGTAGTCGGCAGGGGAGACGAGCAGTACTTC | CASSVVGRGDEQYF
TRBJ1-4 | TRBV18 | - | - | TGTGCCAGCTCACCAGGGGCAGGGAATGAAAAACTGTTTTTT | CASSPGAGNEKLFF
TRBJ2-2 | TRBV6-2/TRBV6-3 | once | - | TGTGCCAGCAGTTTCCCGGGACACTCGAACACCGGGGAGCTGTTTTTT | CASSFPGHSNTGELFF
TRBJ2-3 | TRBV21-1 | - | - | TGTGCCAGCACTACCGGACAGGGGGCTGATACGCAGTATTTT | CASTTGQGADTQYF
TRBJ1-6 | TRBV5-4 | - | - | TGTGCCAGCAGCTTGGATTCTTTCAGGGATAAAGGATCACCCCTCCACTTT | CASSLDSFRDKGSPLHF
TRBJ1-6 | TRBV7-8 | - | TRBD1 | TGTGCCAGCAGCTTCGCCGGGACAGGCGCCTCCTATAATTCACCCCTCCACTTT | CASSFAGTGASYNSPLHF
TRBJ1-1 | TRBV2 | - | TRBD1 | TGTGCCAGCAGGACTCGGACAGGGAACACTGAAGCTTTCTTT | CASRTRTGNTEAFF
TRBJ2-1 | TRBV6-5 | - | - | TGTGCCAGCAGAACTGACTGGAGCTCCTACAATGAGCAGTTCTTC | CASRTDWSSYNEQFF
TRBJ1-1 | TRBV19 | - | TRBD1 | TGTGCCAGTAGTTGGACAGGGGGACCTCTGAACACTGAAGCTTTCTTT | CASSWTGGPLNTEAFF
TRBJ1-3 | TRBV6-5 | - | TRBD1 | TGTGCCAGCAGTTGGGCGACAGGGACTGGAAACACCATATATTTT | CASSWATGTGNTIYF